Listed below are T cell receptor beta chains from one sample, sequenced in a study of STAT5B mutations in CD4+ large granular lymphocyte leukemia. The repertoire was sequenced with immunoSEQ multiplex PCR; TCRdb's copy has only in-frame clones and lacks some. The data hold approximately 20,000 clones, with less than 85% observed a single time. What was sequenced was CD4+ T cells from blood buffy coats. Every receptor here comes from a human donor in good health. Both conserved end residues are part of each CDR3. A D gene is named only where the DNA matches it firmly. Clone size, where shown, is once, few, many, or a class for clones that have expanded.

TRBV6-5,TRBJ2-4,TRBD2,.,TGTGCCAGCAGTTCTAGCGGGATTAAAAACATTCAGTACTTC,CASSSSGIKNIQYF
TRBV4-1,TRBJ2-7,TRBD1,.,TGCGCCAGCAGCCAAGACGACAGGGGTTACGAGCAGTACTTC,CASSQDDRGYEQYF
TRBV5-6,TRBJ2-2,.,.,TGTGCCAGCAGCCCCCGACGTAGGGCCTCCACCGGGGAGCTGTTTTTT,CASSPRRRASTGELFF
TRBV19,TRBJ1-4,TRBD1,few,TGTGCCAGTAGGTCATCCGGGACAGCCGAAAAACTGTTTTTT,CASRSSGTAEKLFF
TRBV9,TRBJ1-3,.,.,TGTGCCAGCAGCGCGAGAACGGTCGTAGCTGGAAACACCATATATTTT,CASSARTVVAGNTIYF
TRBV9,TRBJ2-5,TRBD2,.,TGTGCCAGCAGCGCGGGGACTAGCGGGTCGGAGACCCAGTACTTC,CASSAGTSGSETQYF
TRBV10-2,TRBJ2-4,TRBD2,.,TGCGCCAGCAGTGAGGGTAGCGGGAGCCTCGGGGCCAAAAACATTCAGTACTTC,CASSEGSGSLGAKNIQYF
TRBV19,TRBJ1-5,.,.,TGTGCCAGTAGTATAGGAGGGAGTGGTGGCAATCAGCCCCAGCATTTT,CASSIGGSGGNQPQHF
TRBV7-8,TRBJ2-7,.,.,TGTGCCAGCAGCTTAGTTGCCCACGAGCAGTACTTC,CASSLVAHEQYF
TRBV5-8,TRBJ1-3,.,.,TGTGCCAGCAGCTTTCAGGGATCTGGAAACACCATATATTTT,CASSFQGSGNTIYF
TRBV9,TRBJ2-2,.,.,TGTGCCAGCAGCGCCCGGAACACCGGGGAGCTGTTTTTT,CASSARNTGELFF
TRBV5-4,TRBJ2-1,.,.,TGTGCCAGCAGCTTGGATCCAGGTGCCTACAATGAGCAGTTCTTC,CASSLDPGAYNEQFF
TRBV30,TRBJ2-7,.,.,TGTGCCCGCGAGGGCAGGACCATCTACGAGCAGTACTTC,CAREGRTIYEQYF
TRBV5-6,TRBJ2-2,TRBD1,.,TGTGCCAGCAGCCTCGTTCGGACAGGGACTCCCGGGGAGCTGTTTTTT,CASSLVRTGTPGELFF
TRBV2,TRBJ2-7,.,.,TGTGCCAGCAGTGACAGGGGTACCTACGAGCAGTACTTC,CASSDRGTYEQYF
TRBV19,TRBJ2-5,TRBD2,.,TGTGCCAGTAGCCTAGCGGGAGCGGCGGAGACCCAGTACTTC,CASSLAGAAETQYF
TRBV6-1,TRBJ2-1,TRBD2,.,TGTGCCAGCAGCGAACCCGGGACTAGCGGGATAGGTGAGCAGTTCTTC,CASSEPGTSGIGEQFF
TRBV7-9,TRBJ1-1,TRBD1,.,TGTGCCAGCAGCTTAAATACAGGGGCCTACACTGAAGCTTTCTTT,CASSLNTGAYTEAFF
TRBV5-6,TRBJ2-1,TRBD1,.,TGTGCCAGCAGGGGACAGGGGAGCGGGAACAATGAGCAGTTCTTC,CASRGQGSGNNEQFF
TRBV6-5,TRBJ2-4,.,.,TGTGCCAGCAGGGACAGCCCCAGGAACATTCAGTACTTC,CASRDSPRNIQYF
TRBV2,TRBJ2-2,.,.,TGTGCCAGCCGCCAGGGTTCGACCACCGGGGAGCTGTTTTTT,CASRQGSTTGELFF
TRBV9,TRBJ2-2,.,few,TGTGCCAGCAGCGTACTCGGGTTGAACACCGGGGAGCTGTTTTTT,CASSVLGLNTGELFF
TRBV5-5,TRBJ2-5,.,.,TGTGCCAGCAGCCAGTGGGAGACCCAGTACTTC,CASSQWETQYF
TRBV7-2,TRBJ1-1,TRBD1,.,TGTGCCAGCAACGTTAGGGGGCAGAAAACTGAAGCTTTCTTT,CASNVRGQKTEAFF
TRBV5-4,TRBJ2-1,.,few,TGTGCCAGCAGCTCCGATAGCGGCTCCTACAATGAGCAGTTCTTC,CASSSDSGSYNEQFF
TRBV29-1,TRBJ2-3,TRBD2,.,TGCAGCGCCGCGTGGGTAGCGGGTGCAGATACGCAGTATTTT,CSAAWVAGADTQYF
TRBV2,TRBJ2-7,.,.,TGTGCCAGCAGGCCGGGACGGTCCCACGAGCAGTACTTC,CASRPGRSHEQYF
TRBV9,TRBJ2-6,.,.,TGTGCCAGCAGCGTAGGGGGGGCTGGGGCCAACGTCCTGACTTTC,CASSVGGAGANVLTF
TRBV6-6,TRBJ2-2,.,.,TGTGCCAGCAGCCTCGGGCAGTCGAACACCGGGGAGCTGTTTTTT,CASSLGQSNTGELFF
TRBV5-6,TRBJ1-5,.,.,TGTGCCAGCAGCCATCGAGTTCTTGGGGTGGCCCCTAGCAATCAGCCCCAGCATTTT,CASSHRVLGVAPSNQPQHF
TRBV2,TRBJ2-7,TRBD1,.,TGTGCCAGCAGTGGTGGGACAGGAGCCTACGAGCAGTACTTC,CASSGGTGAYEQYF
TRBV7-9,TRBJ1-2,TRBD1,.,TGTGCCAGCAGCCCCGGGGACAGGGAGGCCTGCACCTTC,CASSPGDREACTF
TRBV15,TRBJ2-2,.,few,TGTGCCACCAGCAGAATGGGACCGCTGAACACCGGGGAGCTGTTTTTT,CATSRMGPLNTGELFF
TRBV10-3,TRBJ1-1,.,.,TGTGCCATAACTCCGGGACAAGGGGATACTGAAGCTTTCTTT,CAITPGQGDTEAFF
TRBV27,TRBJ1-5,.,few,TGTGCCAGCACCGCAAGACCGGGAAGCAATCAGCCCCAGCATTTT,CASTARPGSNQPQHF
TRBV9,TRBJ2-2,TRBD1,.,TGTGCCAGCAGCCTCAGGACAGGCGAGTCCGGGGAGCTGTTTTTT,CASSLRTGESGELFF
TRBV30,TRBJ1-2,TRBD1,once,TGTGCCGGGACCCTACAGGGGTTATATGGCTACACCTTC,CAGTLQGLYGYTF
TRBV19,TRBJ2-7,.,.,TGTGCCAGTAGTATAGAGTCTGGGGGCTACGAGCAGTACTTC,CASSIESGGYEQYF
TRBV6-1,TRBJ1-1,.,.,TGTGCCAGCAGTACATCGACAGGAATGAACACTGAAGCTTTCTTT,CASSTSTGMNTEAFF
TRBV6-6,TRBJ2-7,.,.,TGTGCCAGCAGTTACGACTCCTCCTACGAGCAGTACTTC,CASSYDSSYEQYF
TRBV2,TRBJ2-7,.,.,TGTGCCAGCATCGCGGACAGTACCCTGATGAACGAGCAGTACTTC,CASIADSTLMNEQYF
TRBV7-9,TRBJ2-3,.,.,TGTGCCAGCAGCCCACCGGGACCAGGGGCAGATACGCAGTATTTT,CASSPPGPGADTQYF
TRBV9,TRBJ1-1,.,few,TGTGCCAGCAGCACAACGATTACAGAGAACACTGAAGCTTTCTTT,CASSTTITENTEAFF
TRBV19,TRBJ1-1,.,.,TGTGCCAGTAGTATAGAGGCTGGAGGCACTGAAGCTTTCTTT,CASSIEAGGTEAFF
TRBV30,TRBJ2-4,TRBD1,.,TGTGCCTGGAGTCTAAACAGGGGAGCCAAAAACATTCAGTACTTC,CAWSLNRGAKNIQYF
TRBV9,TRBJ2-3,.,.,TGTGCCAGCAGAGGGGACTTACGCACAGATACGCAGTATTTT,CASRGDLRTDTQYF
TRBV19,TRBJ2-7,.,.,TGTGCCAGTAAGTCGCGGAGGGGCGACGAGCAGTACTTC,CASKSRRGDEQYF
TRBV29-1,TRBJ2-7,.,.,TGCAGCGGGGGACTTTTTGACGAGCAGTACTTC,CSGGLFDEQYF
TRBV19,TRBJ1-5,.,.,TGTGCCAGTAGTATATCAGACCGGCAGCCCCAGCATTTT,CASSISDRQPQHF
TRBV2,TRBJ2-3,.,.,TGTGCCAGCAAAGGGCGGAACACAGATACGCAGTATTTT,CASKGRNTDTQYF
TRBV2,TRBJ2-7,TRBD1,.,TGTGCCAGCAGTGCTGACAGGGCCTCCTACGAGCAGTACTTC,CASSADRASYEQYF
TRBV6-5,TRBJ1-5,.,.,TGTGCCAGCAGGACTCTCCGGGCGAATCAGCCCCAGCATTTT,CASRTLRANQPQHF
TRBV7-2,TRBJ2-7,.,.,TGTGCCAGCAGCCACCCCGGGACCAAAACGCCCTACGAGCAGTACTTC,CASSHPGTKTPYEQYF
TRBV5-4,TRBJ2-1,TRBD2,.,TGTGCCAGCAGCTTGGGGGGACTAGCGGGAGTTAGTGAGCAGTTCTTC,CASSLGGLAGVSEQFF